The 13 T cell receptor beta chains below all came from one sample that was sequenced in a study of CXCR3-negative and CXCR3-positive naive CD8 T cells. The authors made the TRB cDNA libraries by 5' RACE using UMI labels. TCRdb reprocessed the 5' RACE reads; each CDR3 protein has one entry and no DNA is given. This repertoire includes fewer than 80,000 distinct CDR3 sequences. The source material was naive CXCR3- CD8+ T cells from blood. Subset given: CD45RO-CCR7+CD27+CD95- naive CD8+ T cells lacking CXCR3 (TNR3-). All receptors derive from a human donor in good health. Some clones in this sample may be carry-over from other donors' samples.

The chain has TRBV29-1 and TRBJ2-2; TCRdb calls TRBD1, which cannot be checked without DNA. CDR1 SQVTM and CDR2 ANQGSEA come from the germline V gene. This CDR3 comprises 15 residues. The CDR3 reads CSVGQGPGGTGELFF.

CDR3 sequence: CASSLGGEAFF. The chain uses TRBV7-9 and TRBJ1-1. CDR1 is SEHNR and CDR2 is FQNEAQ in the germline V gene (reference sequence). The CDR3 spans 11 residues.

This sequence joins TRBV20-1 and TRBJ1-5; TCRdb picks TRBD1, but there is no DNA to check that call. CDR3 length equals 16 residues. The germline CDR1 and CDR2 sequences are DFQATT and SNEGSKA (reference sequence). The CDR3 loop reads CGATPWPTGSNQPQHF.

The V call is TRBV7-9, the J call TRBJ1-2; TCRdb proposes TRBD1, but this gene call is untestable without DNA. Germline V lookup: CDR1 SEHNR, CDR2 FQNEAQ (reference sequence). CDR3 length equals 14 residues. The chain's CDR3 is CASSHYKTGGGYTF.

V usage is TRBV25-1 and J usage is TRBJ1-2. Germline loops: CDR1 MGHDK, CDR2 SYGVNS. The CDR3 length is 11 residues. The CDR3 spells CASSDGYGYTF.

This chain connects TRBV29-1 to TRBJ1-4; TCRdb reports TRBD1, a call that lacks DNA to check it against. This CDR3 spans 15 amino acids. Germline V gene sequence: CDR1 SQVTM, CDR2 ANQGSEA. The CDR3 reads CSVENDTTWGEKLFF.

This rearrangement joins TRBV4-3 to TRBJ1-2. Germline loops: CDR1 LGHNA, CDR2 YSLEER. The length of the CDR3 is 14 residues. The CDR3 reads CASSQDLYNYGYTF.

This chain connects TRBV5-1 to TRBJ2-5; TCRdb indicates TRBD1, and absent DNA this call remains unverified. CDR3 length equals 14 residues. The germline CDR1 and CDR2 sequences are SGHRS and YFSETQ. The CDR3 sequence is CASSWTGAKETQYF.

The chain combines TRBV7-6 with TRBJ2-7. The CDR3 consists of 14 residues. From germline, CDR1 is SGHVS and CDR2 FNYEAQ. This CDR3 reads CASSVAGGTYEQYF.

The chain has TRBV6-4 and TRBJ2-1; TCRdb lists TRBD2, though no DNA is available to test this call. Germline assignment: CDR1 MRHNA and CDR2 SNTAGT. This CDR3 is built from 15 residues. CDR3 in amino acids: CASSTSGADYTEQFF.

The chain links TRBV15 to TRBJ2-7; TCRdb's D call, TRBD1, is unchecked because there is no DNA. In germline, CDR1 is LNHNV, CDR2 YYDKDF (reference sequence). The CDR3 length is 17 residues. CDR3 in amino acids: CATSHKGLAYSSYEQYF.

The CDR3 sequence: CASSYTEVPYNEQFF. The chain couples TRBV5-1 to TRBJ2-1. The length of the CDR3 is 15 residues. Per the germline V gene, CDR1 is SGHRS and CDR2 is YFSETQ. Complete variable domain (other parts from reference TRBV5-1 and TRBJ2-1): KAGVTQTPRYLIKTRGQQVTLSCSPISGHRSVSWYQQTPGQGLQFLFEYFSETQRNKGNFPGRFSGRQFSNSRSEMNVSTLELGDSALYLCASSYTEVPYNEQFFGPGTRLTVL.

This rearrangement joins TRBV9 to TRBJ2-7; the D call of TRBD1 rests on TCRdb alone, since no DNA is present to check it. The CDR3 loop spans 15 amino acids. Germline lookup yields CDR1 SGDLS and CDR2 YYNGEE. Here the CDR3 reads CASSVTTGTRYEQYF.